The 28 T cell receptor beta chains in this list originate from one sample, sequenced in a study of OX40 agonist ivuxolimab in advanced cancers. Profiled with immunoSEQ multiplex PCR; TCRdb holds only in-frame clones, not every one. The data contain tens of thousands of clones, about 85% of them seen just once; the ten biggest clones take up about 16%. Material: CD4+ or CD8+ T cells sorted from blood, obtained in a trial of the OX40 agonist ivuxolimab. These receptor sequences come from an adult with an advanced solid tumor such as melanoma, head and neck, liver or kidney cancer.

V is TRBV7-3 and J is TRBJ2-5, with TRBD2 as a possible D gene (7 bases). Germline V gives CDR1 SGHTA, CDR2 FQGTGA. Deletions cut 3 bases from V and 4 bases from J, with 9 bases between. The CDR3 contains 13 residues. In DNA, the CDR3 is TGTGCCAGCAGCTTGGGGGGGCGAGAGACCCAGTACTTC. It yields the protein CASSLGGRETQYF.

The V call is TRBV15, the J call TRBJ2-7; possibly TRBD2 for D (6 bases). The CDR3 is 14 residues long. CDR1 is LNHNV, CDR2 YYDKDF, per germline (reference sequence). V shed 4 bases and J shed 0 bases, with 10 bases lying between them. CDR3 DNA sequence: TGTGCCACCAGCAACCGGGAGAGCTCCTACGAGCAGTACTTC. As protein: CATSNRESSYEQYF.

The chain links TRBV19 to TRBJ1-1; D is unclear. Germline V gene data show CDR1 as LNHDA and CDR2 as SQIVND (reference sequence). CDR3 size: 15 residues. Deletions cut 4 bases from V and 0 bases from J, with 12 bases between. The CDR3 is CASSRWFLVNTEAFF. CDR3 nucleotides: TGTGCCAGTAGTAGGTGGTTTTTGGTGAACACTGAAGCTTTCTTT.

This rearrangement joins TRBV4-3 to TRBJ2-7, with TRBD1 matching over 10 bases. The length of the CDR3 is 17 residues. Germline V gene data show CDR1 as LGHNA and CDR2 as YSLEER. Unmatched junction bases numbered 9, after V lost 0 bases and J lost 4 bases. In DNA form, the CDR3 reads TGCGCCAGCAGCCAAGATGGGGTAGGGACAGGGGCGTACGAGCAGTACTTC. This sequence encodes CASSQDGVGTGAYEQYF.

This clone came up once. The chain couples TRBV4-3 to TRBJ1-5; D remains ambiguous. This CDR3 region has 15 residues. The germline V and J ends were trimmed by 0 bases and 7 bases, with 13 bases remaining between them. Germline assignment: CDR1 LGHNA and CDR2 YSLEER. DNA of the CDR3: TGCGCCAGCAGCCAAGATAGGGCAGGTTTGCAGCCCCAGCATTTT. Encoded protein: CASSQDRAGLQPQHF.

This chain connects TRBV11-2 to TRBJ1-1; D ambiguous. The CDR3 extends over 13 amino acids. Trimming left V 7 bases short and J 4 bases short, with 13 bases between. The germline V gene has CDR1 SGHAT and CDR2 FQNNGV. The CDR3 DNA reads TGTGCCAGCACCTCGCCTGGGCGCACTGAAGCTTTCTTT. Its translation is CASTSPGRTEAFF.

The V gene is TRBV7-3, the J gene TRBJ2-2; D remains ambiguous. Germline V gene lookup returns CDR1 SGHTA and CDR2 FQGTGA. The length of the CDR3 is 18 residues. Trimming left V 5 bases short and J 0 bases short, with 19 bases between. This CDR3 reads CASSQEARPRPNTGELFF. CDR3 coding DNA: TGTGCCAGCAGCCAAGAGGCGCGACCGCGCCCGAACACCGGGGAGCTGTTTTTT.

V and J are TRBV27 and TRBJ2-3; D could derive from TRBD1 or TRBD2 (5 bases each). The CDR3 runs to 15 residues. Germline V CDR1 and CDR2: MNHEY, SMNVEV (reference sequence). The germline V and J ends were trimmed by 1 base and 5 bases, with 13 bases remaining between them. The CDR3 sequence: CASSLLAGTEDTQYF. CDR3 nucleotide sequence: TGTGCCAGCAGTTTATTGGCAGGGACGGAAGATACGCAGTATTTT.

This chain joins TRBV27 and TRBJ2-1; 12 positions agree with TRBD2. CDR3 length: 16 amino acids. Trimming removed 4 bases from V and 6 bases from J; junction bases left unmatched: 7. CDR1 is MNHEY, CDR2 SMNVEV, per germline (reference sequence). As DNA, the CDR3 is TGTGCCAGCAGTTCGTTGACTAGCGGGGGTTCCAATGAGCAGTTCTTC. This codes for CASSSLTSGGSNEQFF.

The rearrangement uses TRBV4-1 and TRBJ1-5; unclear D gene. This CDR3 comprises 16 residues. V lost 0 bases and J lost 0, with 9 bases in between. Germline V CDR1 and CDR2: MGHRA, YSYEKL. The CDR3 loop reads CASSQESTISNQPQHF. The CDR3 bases are TGCGCCAGCAGCCAAGAGTCCACAATTAGCAATCAGCCCCAGCATTTT.

This clone was seen a single time. This rearrangement joins TRBV7-9 to TRBJ1-2; a possible D gene is TRBD1 (5 bases). CDR3 size: 13 residues. CDR1 SEHNR and CDR2 FQNEAQ come from the germline V gene (reference sequence). Trimming removed 6 bases at V and 2 bases at J, with 10 bases between. DNA of the CDR3: TGTGCCAGCAGGCCCACAGGAAACTATGGCTACACCTTC. It encodes CASRPTGNYGYTF.

The V and J genes are TRBV7-2 and TRBJ2-3; D is ambiguous. The CDR3 is 12 residues long. Germline V gene sequence: CDR1 SGHTA, CDR2 FQGNSA. The V and J ends lost 1 base and 4 bases respectively, with 3 bases between them. DNA of the CDR3: TGTGCCAGCAGCTTAGGGGCAGATACGCAGTATTTT. As protein: CASSLGADTQYF.

V and J are TRBV7-2 and TRBJ1-6, with D perhaps TRBD1 (5 bases). In germline, CDR1 is SGHTA, CDR2 FQGNSA. Trimming stripped 4 bases from V and 8 bases from J, with 15 bases between. This CDR3 contains 15 residues. The CDR3 nucleotides read TGTGCCAGCAGCTCCCTAGCGGGGGAAGATTCACCCCTCCACTTT. Residues: CASSSLAGEDSPLHF. The complete variable domain, with remaining parts taken from reference TRBV7-2 and TRBJ1-6, reads GAGVSQSPSNKVTEKGKDVELRCDPISGHTALYWYRQSLGQGLEFLIYFQGNSAPDKSGLPSDRFSAERTGGSVSTLTIQRTQQEDSAVYLCASSSLAGEDSPLHFGNGTRLTVT.

This sequence joins TRBV19 and TRBJ2-7; 7 bases map to TRBD1. The CDR3 is 11 residues long. Germline V gene data show CDR1 as LNHDA and CDR2 as SQIVND (reference sequence). J lost 6 bases, V lost 6 bases, and 2 bases had no gene match. For the CDR3, the DNA is TGTGCCAGTAGCGGGACAGTCGAGCAGTACTTC. Protein sequence: CASSGTVEQYF.

V is TRBV6-6 and J is TRBJ1-1; D not resolved. V dropped 0 bases and J dropped 6 bases, with 17 bases sitting between them. The CDR3 length is 16 residues. CDR1 is MNHNY, CDR2 SVGAGI, per germline (reference sequence). The CDR3 region is CASSYSFSPSKSEAFF. In nucleotides, the CDR3 is TGTGCCAGCAGTTACTCTTTCTCCCCTAGCAAGTCTGAAGCTTTCTTT.

This sequence joins TRBV9 and TRBJ1-2, with 8 bases fitting TRBD1. The CDR3 covers 16 residues. Germline lookup yields CDR1 SGDLS and CDR2 YYNGEE. Unmatched junction bases numbered 6, after V lost 2 bases and J lost 0 bases. CDR3 region: CASSVEGQGTNYGYTF. CDR3 in DNA: TGTGCCAGCAGCGTTGAAGGACAGGGCACTAACTATGGCTACACCTTC.

The chain links TRBV7-9 to TRBJ1-1; the D is unclear. Germline V gene sequence: CDR1 SEHNR, CDR2 FQNEAQ (reference sequence). The V gene lost 1 base and the J gene lost 5 bases, with 14 bases spanning the gap. The CDR3 is 15 amino acids. The CDR3 reads CASSLVLRRDTEAFF. The CDR3 nucleotides read TGTGCCAGCAGCTTAGTACTCCGCCGCGATACTGAAGCTTTCTTT.

This clone was observed a single time. J is TRBJ1-3 and V is TRBV5-4; D gene ambiguous. CDR1 SGHNT and CDR2 YYREEE come from the germline V gene (reference sequence). The ends were cut back, 1 base at V and 4 bases at J, with 12 bases in the middle. The CDR3 extends over 15 amino acids. The CDR3 reads CASSLMGAPGNTIYF. Here the CDR3 DNA reads TGTGCCAGCAGCTTGATGGGCGCACCAGGAAACACCATATATTTT.

This clone was found once. The rearrangement uses TRBV6-5 and TRBJ2-1, with D tentatively TRBD1 or TRBD2 (5 bases each). Trimming stripped 4 bases from V and 6 bases from J, with 13 bases between. CDR3 length: 14 amino acids. Germline V gene data show CDR1 as MNHEY and CDR2 as SVGAGI. The CDR3 nucleotides read TGTGCCAGCAGTTTCCCCACCGGGACCAATGAGCAGTTCTTC. This sequence encodes CASSFPTGTNEQFF.

This clone is medium-sized (0.01 to 0.1%). The chain employs TRBV30 and TRBJ1-2; 7 nucleotides align to TRBD1. CDR3 size: 12 residues. Losses at the gene ends were 1 base for V and 8 bases for J; bases not matched to a gene: 4. Germline assignment: CDR1 GTSNPN and CDR2 SVGIG (reference sequence). CDR3 nucleotides: TGTGCCTGGAGTGCGGAACAGGGGGGCTACACCTTC. Encoded protein: CAWSAEQGGYTF.

V is TRBV10-3 and J is TRBJ1-3, with no clear D. This CDR3 contains 11 residues. Germline-derived CDR1 and CDR2 are ENHRY and SYGVKD. V lost 6 bases and J 8 bases, leaving 8 bases between the germline ends. The CDR3 sequence: CAIRDVDTIYF. The CDR3 DNA is TGTGCCATCAGGGACGTGGACACCATATATTTT.

V usage is TRBV6-6 and J usage is TRBJ2-2, with 7 bases that match TRBD2. Germline V gene sequence: CDR1 MNHNY, CDR2 SVGAGI (reference sequence). Germline trimming cut 6 bases from V and 5 bases from J; bases unmatched to any gene: 6. The CDR3 spans 14 residues. DNA for the CDR3: TGTGCCAGCAGCCTCCCGGGGGGTACCGGGGAGCTGTTTTTT. It translates to CASSLPGGTGELFF.

A note on this clone: At one boundary the junction diverges from the germline segment, which might be a read error. CDR3 region: CASSSVDYNSPLHF. The DNA of the CDR3 is TGTGCCAGCAGCTCCGTAGACTATAATTCACCCCTCCACTTT. The J gene is TRBJ1-6, the V gene TRBV5-3; D gene unclear. TRBV5-3 is labeled an ORF, and its function is uncertain. The length of the CDR3 is 14 residues.

This clone is labeled as medium-sized. V and J are TRBV11-2 and TRBJ2-3, with D uncertain. The V end was cut by 3 bases, the J end by 8 bases, with 12 bases between. The CDR3 covers 13 residues. Looked up from germline, CDR1 is SGHAT and CDR2 is FQNNGV. DNA for the CDR3: TGTGCCAGCAGCTTTGAATTCCTGGCTACGCAGTATTTT. Its protein product is CASSFEFLATQYF. Supplemented by reference TRBV11-2 and TRBJ2-3, the full variable domain reads EAGVAQSPRYKIIEKRQSVAFWCNPISGHATLYWYQQILGQGPKLLIQFQNNGVVDDSQLPKDRFSAERLKGVDSTLKIQPAKLEDSAVYLCASSFEFLATQYFGPGTRLTVL.

The CDR3 reads CASSYRLAGEIEQYF. The DNA for the CDR3 is TGTGCCAGCAGTTACCGTCTAGCGGGAGAAATCGAGCAGTACTTC. V is TRBV6-5 and J is TRBJ2-7; TRBD2 agrees at 10 bases. With 2 bases clipped from V and 6 bases from J, the junction kept 7 bases outside the gene matches. The CDR3 consists of 15 residues. Germline CDR1 reads MNHEY; CDR2 reads SVGAGI.

About this clone: The same CDR3 also results from other DNA sequences found in this sample. The chain carries TRBV6-5 and TRBJ1-5; D is unclear. The CDR3 has 12 residues. V lost 4 bases, J lost 4 bases, and 5 bases lay in between. Germline loops: CDR1 MNHEY, CDR2 SVGAGI. The CDR3 DNA reads as TGTGCCAGCAGTTCCCTTAATCAGCCCCAGCATTTT. Residues: CASSSLNQPQHF.

The chain carries TRBV6-6 and TRBJ1-3; no firm D call. Trimming cost V 3 bases and J 0 bases, with 9 bases left between them. This CDR3 spans 15 amino acids. CDR1 is MNHNY and CDR2 is SVGAGI in the germline V gene (reference sequence). This CDR3 is CASSYTPRSGNTIYF. CDR3 DNA: TGTGCCAGCAGTTATACACCTCGCTCTGGAAACACCATATATTTT.

This chain connects TRBV7-6 to TRBJ2-3; D possibly corresponds to TRBD1 (6 bases). Trimming removed 3 bases at V and 1 base at J, with 11 bases between. Germline CDR1 reads SGHVS; CDR2 reads FNYEAQ. The CDR3 contains 15 residues. CDR3 coding DNA: TGTGCCAGCAGCTTGAAACAGGGAGGCACAGATACGCAGTATTTT. Translating gives CASSLKQGGTDTQYF.